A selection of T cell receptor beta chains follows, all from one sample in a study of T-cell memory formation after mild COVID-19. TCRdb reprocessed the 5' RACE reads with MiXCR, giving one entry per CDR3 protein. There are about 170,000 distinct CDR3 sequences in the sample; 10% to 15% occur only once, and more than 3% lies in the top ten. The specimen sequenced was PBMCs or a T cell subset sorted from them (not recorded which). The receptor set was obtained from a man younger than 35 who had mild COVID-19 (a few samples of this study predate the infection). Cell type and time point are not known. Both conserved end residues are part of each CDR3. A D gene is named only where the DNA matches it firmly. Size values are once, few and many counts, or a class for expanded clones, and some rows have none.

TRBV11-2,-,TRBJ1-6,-,CASSLVSEPWDNSPLHF,TGTGCCAGCAGCTTAGTTTCAGAACCCTGGGATAATTCACCCCTCCACTTT
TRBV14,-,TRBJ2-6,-,CASSQESWAAGIEANVLTF,TGTGCCAGCAGCCAAGAAAGCTGGGCCGCTGGTATAGAGGCCAACGTCCTGACTTTC
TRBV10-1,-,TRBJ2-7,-,CASSRDFYEQYF,TGCGCCAGCAGCCGGGACTTCTACGAGCAGTACTTC
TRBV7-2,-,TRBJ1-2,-,CASSLGRSREDYTF,TGTGCCAGCAGCTTAGGTAGGAGCAGGGAGGACTACACCTTC
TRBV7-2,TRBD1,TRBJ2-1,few,CASSLGQGGYNEQFF,TGTGCCAGCAGCCTCGGACAGGGCGGATACAATGAGCAGTTCTTC
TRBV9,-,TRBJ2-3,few,CASSVGPGAADTQYF,TGTGCCAGCAGCGTAGGCCCGGGGGCAGCAGATACGCAGTATTTT
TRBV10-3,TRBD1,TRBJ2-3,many,CAIRGQGTDTQYF,TGTGCCATCAGGGGACAGGGGACAGATACGCAGTATTTT
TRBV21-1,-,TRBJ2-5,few,CASIRRGNFQETQYF,TGTGCCAGCATCCGGAGGGGCAACTTTCAAGAGACCCAGTACTTC
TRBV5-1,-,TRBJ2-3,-,CASSSRGEGTDTQYF,TGCGCCAGCAGCTCCAGGGGAGAGGGCACAGATACGCAGTATTTT
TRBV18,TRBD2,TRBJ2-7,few,CASSSRGGNLYEQYF,TGTGCCAGCTCCTCGCGGGGAGGGAACCTCTACGAGCAGTACTTC
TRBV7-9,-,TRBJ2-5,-,CASSLALGRQETQYF,TGTGCCAGCAGCTTAGCGCTAGGGAGACAAGAGACCCAGTACTTC
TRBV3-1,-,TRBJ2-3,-,CASSPLRADTQYF,TGTGCCAGCAGCCCGTTGCGCGCAGATACGCAGTATTTT
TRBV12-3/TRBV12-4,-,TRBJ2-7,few,CASSLVPAESYEQYF,TGTGCCAGCAGTTTAGTCCCGGCCGAATCGTACGAGCAGTACTTC
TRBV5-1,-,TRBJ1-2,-,CASSVGLFLGYGYTF,TGCGCCAGCAGCGTGGGACTGTTTTTAGGCTATGGCTACACCTTC
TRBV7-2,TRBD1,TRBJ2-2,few,CASSLGDRATAGELFF,TGTGCCAGCAGCTTAGGAGACAGGGCGACGGCTGGGGAGCTGTTTTTT
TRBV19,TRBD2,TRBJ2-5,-,CASRPTSAHPETQYF,TGTGCCAGTCGTCCGACTAGCGCACATCCGGAGACCCAGTACTTC
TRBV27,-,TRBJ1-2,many,CASSLAAGANYGYTF,TGTGCCAGCAGTTTAGCAGCAGGGGCCAACTATGGCTACACCTTC
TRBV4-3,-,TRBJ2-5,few,CASSQDRAWGTETQYF,TGCGCCAGCAGCCAAGATCGGGCATGGGGAACAGAGACCCAGTACTTC
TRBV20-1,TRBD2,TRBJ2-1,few,CSARLAGSYNEQFF,TGCAGTGCTAGACTAGCGGGGTCGTACAATGAGCAGTTCTTC
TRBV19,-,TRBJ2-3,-,CASSIVAVTDTQYF,TGTGCCAGTAGTATAGTGGCAGTCACAGATACGCAGTATTTT
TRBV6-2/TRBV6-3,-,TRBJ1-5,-,CASVGGSNQPQHF,TGTGCCAGCGTAGGGGGGAGCAATCAGCCCCAGCATTTT
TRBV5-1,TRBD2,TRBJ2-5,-,CASSSAGGDMKSQYF,TGCGCCAGCAGCTCAGCGGGGGGGGACATGAAGTCCCAGTACTTC
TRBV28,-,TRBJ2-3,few,CASSSPGTLSTDTQYF,TGTGCCAGCAGTTCCCCCGGGACACTGAGCACAGATACGCAGTATTTT
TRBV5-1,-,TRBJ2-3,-,CASSFSADTDTQYF,TGCGCCAGCAGCTTTTCTGCAGACACAGATACGCAGTATTTT
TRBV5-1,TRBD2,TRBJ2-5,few,CASQRGAQETQYF,TGCGCCAGCCAGCGGGGGGCCCAAGAGACCCAGTACTTC
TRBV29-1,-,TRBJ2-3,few,CSVVKAGGATDTQYF,TGCAGCGTTGTGAAGGCCGGTGGAGCCACAGATACGCAGTATTTT
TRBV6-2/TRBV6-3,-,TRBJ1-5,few,CASSKYRDTYLNQPQHF,TGTGCCAGCAGTAAATACCGGGACACCTATCTCAATCAGCCCCAGCATTTT
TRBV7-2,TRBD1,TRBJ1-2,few,CASSIRPGQLYGYTF,TGTGCCAGCAGCATCCGACCGGGACAGCTCTATGGCTACACCTTC
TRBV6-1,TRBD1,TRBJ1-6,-,CASERGQGAYNSPLHF,TGTGCCAGCGAGAGAGGACAGGGGGCCTATAATTCACCCCTCCACTTT
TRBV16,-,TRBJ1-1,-,CASSQLGVEAFF,TGTGCCAGCAGCCAATTGGGAGTTGAAGCTTTCTTT
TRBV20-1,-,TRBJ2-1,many,CSARDPPQGEQFF,TGCAGTGCTAGAGACCCCCCCCAGGGTGAGCAGTTCTTC
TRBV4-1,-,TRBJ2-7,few,CASERRSSYEQYF,TGCGCCAGCGAACGTAGGAGCTCCTACGAGCAGTACTTC
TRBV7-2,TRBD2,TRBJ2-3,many,CASSLAGTSGADTQYF,TGTGCCAGCAGCTTAGCCGGGACTAGCGGAGCAGATACGCAGTATTTT
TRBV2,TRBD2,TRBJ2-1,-,CASSYTSGGAREQFF,TGTGCCAGCAGTTATACTAGCGGGGGGGCACGTGAGCAGTTCTTC
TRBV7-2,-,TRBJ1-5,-,CASSFYPNQPQHF,TGTGCCAGCAGCTTCTATCCCAATCAGCCCCAGCATTTT
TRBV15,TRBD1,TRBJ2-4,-,CATSRTGGNIQYF,TGTGCCACCAGCAGGACAGGGGGCAACATTCAGTACTTC
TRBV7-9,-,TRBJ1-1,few,CASSDEGGTEAFF,TGTGCCAGCAGTGACGAGGGGGGCACTGAAGCTTTCTTT